Each of the 2 T cell receptor beta chains below was sequenced from the same sample in a study of CD8+ T cells in alopecia areata (dated 2018 in TCRdb). What the time point label conveys for this sample: 24 weeks on oral tofacitinib. Reading the label with the study, this specimen's treatment or condition is: oral pan-JAK inhibitor, 5-10 mg twice daily. Library creation used the immunoSEQ multiplex PCR assay. For TCR sequencing, RNA was extracted from every sample and reverse transcribed into cDNA to serve as template. The clones in this table, taken by TCRdb from immuneACCESS, are in-frame only. Not every clone is retained; where verified, under half of the shortfall comes from an unresolved V gene, and the cause of the rest is unknown. The sample table holds around 150,000 clones, of which approximately 57% were seen once. The top ten clones comprise 12% to 15% of the sample. Sequencing used CD4+ T cells sorted from blood, obtained at week 24, from a patient treated with tofacitinib. The receptors stem from a human donor with alopecia areata.

V usage is TRBV29-1 and J usage is TRBJ2-3; D may be TRBD1 (5 bases). The V end lost 4 bases, the J end lost 3 bases, and 11 bases lay between the germline ends. In germline, CDR1 is SQVTM, CDR2 ANQGSEA. The CDR3 is 13 residues long. CDR3 loop: CSVARGRTDTQYF. DNA of the CDR3: TGCAGCGTTGCTAGGGGCCGGACAGATACGCAGTATTTT.

V and J are TRBV29-1 and TRBJ2-7, with D possibly matching TRBD1 (6 bases). The germline V and J ends were trimmed by 2 bases and 3 bases, with 17 bases remaining between them. The germline gives CDR1 SQVTM, CDR2 ANQGSEA. This CDR3 has 15 amino acids. The CDR3 loop is CSVELNSGGFYEQYF. The CDR3 nucleotides are TGCAGCGTTGAATTGAACAGTGGGGGCTTCTACGAGCAGTACTTC.